The 17 T cell receptor beta chains reported below all come from one sample, sequenced in a study of T cells after yellow fever vaccination. TCRdb ran MiXCR on the 5' RACE reads and lists one entry per CDR3 protein. The table lists a few hundred thousand distinct CDR3 sequences, less than 20% of them singletons. The material was PBMCs, obtained 15 days after the yellow fever booster vaccination. All receptors derive from a young man who received the YFV17D yellow fever vaccine.

This clonotype was seen at least ten times. The chain joins TRBV28 to TRBJ1-2, with 8 bases fitting TRBD1. Germline V gives CDR1 MDHEN, CDR2 SYDVKM. This CDR3 is built from 13 residues. J lost 3 bases, V lost 10 bases, and 7 bases had no gene match. CDR3 DNA: TGTGCCATCTCGGACAGGGTAGACTATGGCTACACCTTC. This encodes CAISDRVDYGYTF.

This sequence joins TRBV7-3 and TRBJ2-2; possibly TRBD2 for D (6 bases). The CDR3 loop spans 13 amino acids. V lost 4 bases and J 5 bases, leaving 8 bases between the germline ends. CDR1 is SGHTA, CDR2 FQGTGA, per germline. The DNA for the CDR3 is TGTGCCAGCAGCTCCCGGGAGACCGGGGAGCTGTTTTTT. Protein sequence: CASSSRETGELFF. Variable domain in full (rest from reference TRBV7-3 and TRBJ2-2): GAGVSQTPSNKVTEKGKYVELRCDPISGHTALYWYRQSLGQGPEFLIYFQGTGAADDSGLPNDRFFAVRPEGSVSTLKIQRTERGDSAVYLCASSSRETGELFFGEGSRLTVL.

J is TRBJ2-7 and V is TRBV29-1, with TRBD1 as a possible D gene (6 bases). Germline values: CDR1 SQVTM, CDR2 ANQGSEA. This CDR3 spans 12 amino acids. The V and J ends lost 6 bases and 1 base respectively, with 10 bases between them. The CDR3 sequence is CSVGTRSYEQYF. The DNA of the CDR3 is TGCAGCGTAGGGACACGGTCCTACGAGCAGTACTTC.

This clonotype was recorded a few times. The genes are TRBV3-1 and TRBJ2-2; 12 positions agree with TRBD2. Looked up from germline, CDR1 is LGHDT and CDR2 is YNNKEL (reference sequence). The CDR3 has 18 amino acids. V lost 4 bases, J lost 4 bases, and 10 bases stayed unmatched. The CDR3 loop reads CASSRPLAGGVPTGELFF. In nucleotides, the CDR3 is TGTGCCAGCAGCCGCCCGCTAGCGGGAGGGGTACCCACCGGGGAGCTGTTTTTT.

Only a few counts were recorded for this clonotype. The gene calls are TRBV5-1 and TRBJ2-3, with 10 bases that match TRBD1. The CDR3 covers 14 residues. The J segment lost 10 bases and the V segment lost 3 bases, leaving 8 bases of the junction unmatched. Germline V gene data show CDR1 as SGHRS and CDR2 as YFSETQ. The CDR3 loop reads CASSSGQGIESQYF. Here the CDR3 DNA reads TGCGCCAGCAGCTCGGGACAGGGGATAGAATCGCAGTATTTT.

The chain employs TRBV27 and TRBJ1-2; perhaps TRBD1 as D (6 bases). The CDR3 extends over 15 amino acids. In germline, CDR1 is MNHEY, CDR2 SMNVEV (reference sequence). V was cut by 6 bases and J by 7 bases, with 21 bases left in between. As DNA, the CDR3 is TGTGCCAGCAGGGAACAAGGCTTAGTAGGGGGTGGCTACACCTTC. It codes for CASREQGLVGGGYTF.

The chain combines TRBV29-1 with TRBJ2-7; the match to TRBD1 covers 10 bases. The ends lost 7 bases at V and 5 bases at J; junction bases unmatched: 5. Looked up from germline, CDR1 is SQVTM and CDR2 is ANQGSEA. The CDR3 extends over 12 amino acids. CDR3 region: CSGQGATHEQYF. CDR3 in DNA: TGCAGCGGACAGGGGGCCACTCACGAGCAGTACTTC.

The chain joins TRBV5-1 to TRBJ2-3; D unresolved. The length of the CDR3 is 11 residues. CDR1 SGHRS and CDR2 YFSETQ come from the germline V gene. V was clipped by 6 bases and J by 6 bases, with 8 bases between them. The CDR3 loop reads CASNFHDTQYF. The CDR3 DNA follows: TGCGCCAGCAATTTTCATGATACGCAGTATTTT.

The V gene is TRBV5-1, the J gene TRBJ2-3; D gene ambiguous. Trimming cost V 5 bases and J 2 bases, with 15 bases left between them. The CDR3 is made up of 15 amino acids. Per the germline V gene, CDR1 is SGHRS and CDR2 is YFSETQ. The CDR3 here is CASSMIDSATDTQYF. CDR3 bases: TGCGCCAGCAGTATGATTGATAGTGCCACAGATACGCAGTATTTT.

This clonotype was seen a few times. V and J are TRBV29-1 and TRBJ2-1; 13 nucleotides line up with TRBD2. Germline CDR1 and CDR2: SQVTM and ANQGSEA. Germline trimming cut 3 bases from V and 7 bases from J; bases unmatched to any gene: 12. This CDR3 is 17 amino acids long. Here the CDR3 reads CSVEAPVTSGRTNEQFF. In nucleotides, the CDR3 is TGCAGCGTTGAGGCCCCTGTGACTAGCGGGAGGACTAATGAGCAGTTCTTC.

This clonotype was seen more than once but under ten times. The gene calls are TRBV20-1 and TRBJ1-1; no clear D. Germline V gives CDR1 DFQATT, CDR2 SNEGSKA (reference sequence). V was trimmed by 3 bases and J by 1 base, leaving 21 bases between them. CDR3 size: 17 residues. CDR3 nucleotides: TGCAGTGCTAGTCGAAGGATGGCTGCGTTTCGGAACACTGAAGCTTTCTTT. Translated: CSASRRMAAFRNTEAFF.

This clonotype was picked up many times. This chain uses TRBV12-3 or TRBV12-4 with TRBJ2-3; D call uncertain. The CDR3 runs 13 residues. V was cut by 5 bases and J by 4 bases, with 10 bases left in between. The CDR3 nucleotides are TGTGCCAGCAGTCTGGACCGTTCAGATACGCAGTATTTT. This sequence encodes CASSLDRSDTQYF.

This clonotype was counted ten times or more. The chain combines TRBV3-1 with TRBJ2-1; D not resolved. This CDR3 region has 14 residues. V was shortened by 0 bases and J by 9 bases, with 12 bases between the two germline ends. Germline loops: CDR1 LGHDT, CDR2 YNNKEL (reference sequence). CDR3 in DNA: TGTGCCAGCAGCCAAGATCGGGCGTTCCCTGAGCAGTTCTTC. As protein: CASSQDRAFPEQFF.

In nucleotides, the CDR3 is TGCAGTGCTAGAGCGGGGAGCATAAACACAGATACGCAGTATTTT. It codes for CSARAGSINTDTQYF. The chain is built from TRBV20-1 and TRBJ2-3; perhaps TRBD2 as D (5 bases). The CDR3 length is 15 residues. V dropped 1 base and J dropped 2 bases, with 13 bases sitting between them. The germline V gene encodes CDR1 DFQATT and CDR2 SNEGSKA (reference sequence).

The V call is TRBV14, the J call TRBJ2-1; 7 nucleotides line up with TRBD1. Germline V CDR1 and CDR2: SGHDN, FVKESK. This CDR3 region has 14 residues. The ends lost 8 bases at V and 7 bases at J; junction bases unmatched: 11. The CDR3 here is CASGLGGVINEQFF. In DNA, the CDR3 is TGTGCCAGCGGATTAGGGGGCGTAATAAATGAGCAGTTCTTC.

This clonotype was counted at least ten times. The V and J genes are TRBV20-1 and TRBJ2-3; D may be TRBD2 (5 bases). This CDR3 region has 16 residues. V was shortened by 1 base and J by 0 bases, with 14 bases between the two germline ends. CDR1 and CDR2 (germline): DFQATT, SNEGSKA (reference sequence). The CDR3: CSARARPSSSTDTQYF. CDR3 DNA: TGCAGTGCTAGAGCTCGGCCTAGCAGTAGCACAGATACGCAGTATTTT.

This chain links TRBV4-3 with TRBJ2-2; TRBD2 aligns across 9 bases. Unmatched junction bases numbered 9, after V lost 1 base and J lost 0 bases. CDR3 length: 19 residues. Germline V CDR1 and CDR2: LGHNA, YSLEER. CDR3 in amino acids: CASSQVGTSSNANTGELFF. CDR3 DNA: TGCGCCAGCAGCCAAGTTGGGACTAGCTCAAACGCGAACACCGGGGAGCTGTTTTTT.